Following are 30 T cell receptor beta chains from one sample sequenced in a study of blood T cell repertoires in COVID-19 (TCRdb year 2020). The library was produced with the immunoSEQ multiplex PCR assay. TCRdb retrieved this table from immuneACCESS and kept in-frame rearrangements only. Not all clones are present; in checked studies, unresolved V genes account for under half, and no reason is known for the remainder. Across this sample there are over 200,000 clones, with roughly four fifths seen only once. Of the sample, 2% to 3% is held by the ten largest clones. Sample: peripheral blood. These receptors were taken from a woman aged 40-49 years with active or convalescent COVID-19.

This rearrangement joins TRBV5-1 to TRBJ1-2; D is unresolved. This CDR3 is 15 amino acids long. Germline values: CDR1 SGHRS, CDR2 YFSETQ. V lost 0 bases, J lost 3 bases, and 12 bases lay in between. The DNA for the CDR3 is TGCGCCAGCAGCTTGGTCGCCGGAGCGGACTATGGCTACACCTTC. Translating gives CASSLVAGADYGYTF.

V usage is TRBV5-1 and J usage is TRBJ2-1; 9 bases fit TRBD2. The CDR3 sequence is 15 residues long. Looked up from germline, CDR1 is SGHRS and CDR2 is YFSETQ. The V segment lost 2 bases and the J segment 10 bases; nucleotides outside the gene matches: 10. The CDR3 sequence: CASSFASGTSKEQFF. CDR3 nucleotides: TGCGCCAGCAGCTTCGCTAGCGGGACGTCGAAGGAGCAGTTCTTC.

CDR3 DNA sequence: TGTGCCTGGAGTGTAACGCTAAGGGGCGTGAACACTGAAGCTTTCTTT. This encodes CAWSVTLRGVNTEAFF. This chain joins TRBV30 and TRBJ1-1; D possibly corresponds to TRBD1 (5 bases). V lost 0 bases, J lost 0 bases, and 14 bases lay in between. Germline loops: CDR1 GTSNPN, CDR2 SVGIG (reference sequence). The length of the CDR3 is 16 residues.

This chain links TRBV7-8 with TRBJ2-1; 13 bases are a match to TRBD2. CDR3 length: 19 residues. V was clipped by 6 bases and J by 3 bases; unmatched bases: 14. CDR1 and CDR2 from the germline V gene are SGHVS and FQNEAQ. CDR3 in amino acids: CASRPGTSGDLRGYNEQFF. CDR3 bases: TGTGCCAGCAGGCCAGGGACTAGCGGGGATCTCCGGGGCTACAATGAGCAGTTCTTC. Based on the CDR3 plus reference TRBV7-8 and TRBJ2-1, the full variable domain is GAGVSQSPRYKVAKRGQDVALRCDPISGHVSLFWYQQALGQGPEFLTYFQNEAQLDKSGLPSDRFFAERPEGSVSTLKIQRTQQEDSAVYLCASRPGTSGDLRGYNEQFFGPGTRLTVL.

The V call is TRBV9, the J call TRBJ2-3; TRBD1 is a possible D gene (5 bases). Looked up from germline, CDR1 is SGDLS and CDR2 is YYNGEE. The CDR3 has 13 amino acids. The V gene lost 0 bases and the J gene lost 4 bases, with 6 bases spanning the gap. CDR3: CASSVARADTQYF. The CDR3 DNA reads TGTGCCAGCAGCGTAGCCAGGGCAGATACGCAGTATTTT. The full variable domain, in which reference TRBV9 and TRBJ2-3 provide the parts outside the CDR3, is DSGVTQTPKHLITATGQRVTLRCSPRSGDLSVYWYQQSLDQGLQFLIQYYNGEERAKGNILERFSAQQFPDLHSELNLSSLELGDSALYFCASSVARADTQYFGPGTRLTVL.

The gene calls are TRBV5-1 and TRBJ2-7; D is possibly TRBD1 (5 bases). The ends were cut back, 3 bases at V and 2 bases at J, with 15 bases in the middle. The CDR3 consists of 15 residues. Germline CDR1 SGHRS, CDR2 YFSETQ. The CDR3 nucleotides are TGCGCCAGCAGCTACTACCAGGGTCAGACCTACGAGCAGTACTTC. Translation gives CASSYYQGQTYEQYF.

This chain uses TRBV5-4 with TRBJ2-3; TRBD2 matches at 7 bases. Germline-derived CDR1 and CDR2 are SGHNT and YYREEE (reference sequence). The CDR3 covers 15 residues. V shed 0 bases and J 0 bases; nucleotides not matched to a gene: 1. This chain's CDR3 is CASSLGGLSTDTQYF. Here the CDR3 DNA reads TGTGCCAGCAGCTTGGGGGGACTAAGCACAGATACGCAGTATTTT. Full variable domain (outside the CDR3, taken from reference TRBV5-4 and TRBJ2-3): ETGVTQSPTHLIKTRGQQVTLRCSSQSGHNTVSWYQQALGQGPQFIFQYYREEENGRGNFPPRFSGLQFPNYSSELNVNALELDDSALYLCASSLGGLSTDTQYFGPGTRLTVL.

V is TRBV6-2 or TRBV6-3 and J is TRBJ1-1, with 7 bases fitting TRBD1. CDR3 size: 12 residues. Germline V CDR1 and CDR2: MNHEY, SVGEGT. V lost 4 bases to trimming and J lost 11 bases; unmatched junction nucleotides: 7. The CDR3: CASSFDRVRAFF. The CDR3 bases are TGTGCCAGCAGTTTTGACAGGGTTCGGGCTTTCTTT.

V and J are TRBV5-5 and TRBJ2-3; TRBD2 matches 13 bases. This CDR3 is built from 18 residues. The V gene end was trimmed by 0 bases and the J gene end by 0 bases; junction bases not matched to a gene: 4. The V gene's germline CDR1 is SGHKS and CDR2 YYEKEE (reference sequence). CDR3 sequence: CASSLVRTSGGSTDTQYF. DNA for the CDR3: TGTGCCAGCAGCTTGGTCCGGACTAGCGGGGGCAGCACAGATACGCAGTATTTT.

The genes are TRBV19 and TRBJ1-2; a possible D gene is TRBD1 (5 bases). Germline CDR1 LNHDA, CDR2 SQIVND (reference sequence). The CDR3 contains 13 residues. The V gene lost 4 bases and the J gene lost 8 bases, with 14 bases spanning the gap. The DNA for the CDR3 is TGTGCCAGTAGTACCCTACCGACAGCGGGCTACACCTTC. Translated: CASSTLPTAGYTF.

The J gene is TRBJ1-2, the V gene TRBV14; a possible D gene is TRBD1 (6 bases). Germline V CDR1 and CDR2: SGHDN, FVKESK. V lost 1 base and J lost 2, with 11 bases in between. The CDR3 loop spans 15 amino acids. The chain's CDR3 is CASSQASGGNYGYTF. In DNA, the CDR3 is TGTGCCAGCAGCCAAGCTTCTGGGGGCAACTATGGCTACACCTTC.

This clone was seen at least ten times. The chain recombines TRBV19 with TRBJ1-5; no firm D call. Germline assignment: CDR1 LNHDA and CDR2 SQIVND (reference sequence). The CDR3 contains 14 residues. Trimming removed 10 bases from V and 0 bases from J, with 13 bases in between. The CDR3 DNA reads TGTGCCACCCTAGGTCGGGGTAGCAATCAGCCCCAGCATTTT. This translates into CATLGRGSNQPQHF.

This chain connects TRBV6-1 to TRBJ2-1, with TRBD2 matching 7 bases. The CDR3 covers 18 residues. Per germline, CDR1 MNHNS and CDR2 SASEGT. After removal of 2 bases from V and 4 bases from J, the junction contained 14 bases not matched to a gene. In DNA, the CDR3 is TGTGCCAGCAGTGAACTAGCGGAATTACAATTGGGATACAATGAGCAGTTCTTC. Translated, it gives CASSELAELQLGYNEQFF.

This clone has more than one count but fewer than ten. This chain links TRBV5-1 with TRBJ1-1; D uncertain. V lost 4 bases, J lost 1 base, and 8 bases lay in between. This CDR3 contains 13 residues. Germline assignment: CDR1 SGHRS and CDR2 YFSETQ. The CDR3 DNA reads as TGCGCCAGCAGCCCCCTATCGAACACTGAAGCTTTCTTT. This encodes CASSPLSNTEAFF.

The J gene is TRBJ2-3, the V gene TRBV5-4; maybe TRBD2 (6 bases). Germline CDR1 and CDR2: SGHNT and YYREEE (reference sequence). Trimming left V 4 bases short and J 4 bases short, with 13 bases between. The CDR3 loop spans 14 amino acids. CDR3 sequence reads: CASSEGWRADTQYF. The DNA of the CDR3 is TGTGCCAGCAGCGAGGGGTGGAGGGCAGATACGCAGTATTTT.

The CDR3 here is CASSLDRDYEQYF. CDR3 nucleotide sequence: TGTGCCAGCAGCCTCGACAGGGACTACGAGCAGTACTTC. The chain employs TRBV12-3 or TRBV12-4 and TRBJ2-7; 7 bases agree with TRBD1. Germline trimming cut 6 bases from V and 3 bases from J; bases unmatched to any gene: 5. This CDR3 is built from 13 residues.

This chain links TRBV12-3 or TRBV12-4 with TRBJ2-7; a possible D gene is TRBD2 (6 bases). This CDR3 is built from 13 residues. Trimming stripped 6 bases from V and 7 bases from J, with 16 bases between. The CDR3 DNA sequence: TGTGCCAGCAGCCTCGCTCAGGGAGGTGAGCAGTACTTC. Its protein product is CASSLAQGGEQYF.

With respect to this clone: The germline gene is not matched at one end of the junction; a read error may be the cause. This chain connects TRBV7-7 to TRBJ1-3, with no clear D. There are 14 residues in the CDR3. CDR1 is SSHAT and CDR2 is FNYEAQ in the germline V gene (reference sequence). CDR3 nucleotide sequence: TGTGCTAGCAGCTTAGGCCGGGGTCGAAACACCATATATTTT. Amino acid sequence: CASSLGRGRNTIYF. Based on the CDR3 plus reference TRBV7-7 and TRBJ1-3, the full variable domain is GAGVSQSPRYKVTKRGQDVTLRCDPISSHATLYWYQQALGQGPEFLTYFNYEAQPDKSGLPSDRFSAERPEGSISTLTIQRTEQRDSAMYRCASSLGRGRNTIYFGEGSWLTVV.

This sequence joins TRBV28 and TRBJ1-1, with a possible D match to TRBD1 (5 bases). The ends were cut back, 3 bases at V and 0 bases at J, with 20 bases in the middle. The CDR3 extends over 18 amino acids. Germline CDR1 MDHEN, CDR2 SYDVKM. The CDR3 nucleotides read TGTGCCAGCAGTTTTGGGGGACTTCCCGCTGACATGAACACTGAAGCTTTCTTT. Amino acids: CASSFGGLPADMNTEAFF.

This chain connects TRBV19 to TRBJ2-3, with 7 bases that match TRBD2. Germline V lookup: CDR1 LNHDA, CDR2 SQIVND (reference sequence). Trimming cost V 5 bases and J 0 bases; bases outside gene matches: 8. The CDR3 loop spans 16 amino acids. DNA of the CDR3: TGTGCCAGTAGTTCGTGGGGGGGGTTTAGCACAGATACGCAGTATTTT. This codes for CASSSWGGFSTDTQYF.

The V gene is TRBV5-6, the J gene TRBJ1-1; tentatively, D is TRBD1 (6 bases). Germline CDR1 and CDR2: SGHDT and YYEEEE. Trimming took off 0 bases at V and 6 bases at J, with 18 bases between the two ends. CDR3 length: 16 residues. CDR3 protein: CASSLVRGTVRAEAFF. The CDR3 DNA is TGTGCCAGCAGCTTGGTTAGGGGGACGGTGCGTGCTGAAGCTTTCTTT.

The CDR3 loop reads CASSYTGGNTEAFF. In DNA, the CDR3 is TGTGCCAGCAGTTACACAGGGGGAAACACTGAAGCTTTCTTT. The chain joins TRBV2 to TRBJ1-1, with TRBD1 matching 8 bases. CDR1 and CDR2 from the germline V gene are SNHLY and FYNNEI. CDR3 size: 14 residues. V lost 5 bases to trimming and J lost 2 bases; unmatched junction nucleotides: 4.

This chain connects TRBV7-8 to TRBJ1-5; 9 bases match TRBD1. This CDR3 comprises 14 residues. CDR1 SGHVS and CDR2 FQNEAQ come from the germline V gene. Unmatched junction bases numbered 4, after V lost 5 bases and J lost 5 bases. DNA of the CDR3: TGTGCCAGCAGCCGAGGACAGGGGCATCAGCCCCAGCATTTT. Translation: CASSRGQGHQPQHF.

This clone was counted a few times. V gene TRBV28 combines with J gene TRBJ1-1; no reliable D call. The CDR3 is 17 amino acids. CDR1 is MDHEN, CDR2 SYDVKM, per germline. Trimming took 6 bases from V and 1 from J, leaving 21 bases between them. The DNA for the CDR3 is TGTGCCAGCAGAACCCCCCCCCTAGTCAGTCCGAACACTGAAGCTTTCTTT. It is translated as CASRTPPLVSPNTEAFF.

V usage is TRBV5-1 and J usage is TRBJ2-1; D may be TRBD1 (6 bases). Germline CDR1 is SGHRS and CDR2 is YFSETQ. This CDR3 is built from 18 residues. Trimming cost V 0 bases and J 5 bases, with 21 bases left between them. In DNA form, the CDR3 reads TGCGCCAGCAGCTTGGTTCTGGCGTACAGGGTACCCAACAATGAGCAGTTCTTC. It encodes CASSLVLAYRVPNNEQFF.

The chain recombines TRBV11-2 with TRBJ2-5; TRBD1 aligns across 7 bases. Germline CDR1 SGHAT, CDR2 FQNNGV. Losses at the gene ends were 2 bases for V and 5 bases for J; bases not matched to a gene: 14. This CDR3 has 17 residues. CDR3: CASSLKRGRRGLETQYF. The CDR3 DNA sequence: TGTGCCAGCAGCTTAAAGAGGGGGCGCAGGGGGTTGGAGACCCAGTACTTC.

The chain is built from TRBV12-5 and TRBJ1-1; 10 bases map to TRBD1. The CDR3 runs 15 residues. Germline V CDR1 and CDR2: LGHNT, FRNRAP. The J segment lost 2 bases and the V segment lost 5 bases, leaving 5 bases of the junction unmatched. The CDR3 protein is CASGTRDRGNTEAFF. The CDR3 DNA follows: TGTGCTAGTGGTACCCGGGACAGGGGAAACACTGAAGCTTTCTTT.

The CDR3 here is CASSGTSAGEQYF. CDR3 nucleotides: TGTGCCAGCAGCGGGACTAGCGCGGGCGAGCAGTACTTC. The chain uses TRBV7-2 and TRBJ2-7; 10 positions agree with TRBD2. The CDR3 runs to 13 residues. J lost 6 bases, V lost 5 bases, and 4 bases had no gene match. The germline V gene encodes CDR1 SGHTA and CDR2 FQGNSA.

This chain uses TRBV5-1 with TRBJ1-5, with a tentative D call TRBD1 (5 bases). Trimming stripped 1 base from V and 1 base from J, with 9 bases between. In germline, CDR1 is SGHRS, CDR2 YFSETQ. This CDR3 contains 15 residues. The CDR3 DNA reads as TGCGCCAGCAGCTTGTCGGGGGAAAGCAATCAGCCCCAGCATTTT. Its translation: CASSLSGESNQPQHF.

The V call is TRBV25-1, the J call TRBJ1-1, with D possibly TRBD1 on 5 matching bases. Germline V gene lookup returns CDR1 MGHDK and CDR2 SYGVNS. V dropped 3 bases and J dropped 3 bases, with 11 bases sitting between them. The CDR3 totals 14 residues. The CDR3 coding sequence is TGTGCCAGCAGTGACCAGGGCCGGGACACTGAAGCTTTCTTT. Residues: CASSDQGRDTEAFF.